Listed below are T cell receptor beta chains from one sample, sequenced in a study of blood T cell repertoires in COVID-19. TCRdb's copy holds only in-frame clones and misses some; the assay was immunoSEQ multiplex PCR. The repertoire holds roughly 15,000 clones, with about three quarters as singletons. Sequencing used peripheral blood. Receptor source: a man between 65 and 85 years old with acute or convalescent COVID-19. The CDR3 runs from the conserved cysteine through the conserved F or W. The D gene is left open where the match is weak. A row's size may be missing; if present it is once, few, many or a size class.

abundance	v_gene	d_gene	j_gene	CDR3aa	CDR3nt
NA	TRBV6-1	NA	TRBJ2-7	CASSSGEGVYEQYF	TGTGCCAGCAGCTCCGGGGAGGGGGTTTACGAGCAGTACTTC
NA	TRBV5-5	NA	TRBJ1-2	CASSPHRDPYGYTF	TGTGCCAGCAGCCCACACAGGGATCCCTATGGCTACACCTTC
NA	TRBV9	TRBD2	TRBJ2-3	CASSVRGGSVTDTQYF	TGTGCCAGCAGCGTTAGAGGCGGGAGTGTAACAGATACGCAGTATTTT
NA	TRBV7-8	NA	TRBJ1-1	CASSLGTGPEAFF	TGTGCCAGCAGCTTGGGTACAGGGCCTGAAGCTTTCTTT
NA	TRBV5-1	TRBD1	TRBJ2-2	CASSSQPGTGTGELFF	TGCGCCAGCAGCTCCCAGCCCGGGACAGGGACCGGGGAGCTGTTTTTT
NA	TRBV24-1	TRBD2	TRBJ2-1	CATSDTRTSMDEQFF	TGTGCCACCAGTGATACCCGGACTAGCATGGATGAGCAGTTCTTC
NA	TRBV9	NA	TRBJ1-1	CASSVGHMNTEAFF	TGTGCCAGCAGCGTAGGACACATGAACACTGAAGCTTTCTTT
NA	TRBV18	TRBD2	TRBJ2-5	CASSPPGGAHQETQYF	TGTGCCAGCTCACCACCCGGGGGGGCACACCAAGAGACCCAGTACTTC
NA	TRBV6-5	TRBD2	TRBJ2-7	CASNLGGSSYEQYF	TGTGCCAGCAACCTCGGCGGGAGCTCCTACGAGCAGTACTTC
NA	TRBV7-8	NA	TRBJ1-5	CASSLAVVSQPQHF	TGTGCCAGCAGCTTAGCTGTGGTGAGTCAGCCCCAGCATTTT
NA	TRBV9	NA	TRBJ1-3	CASSVTPEASGNTIYF	TGTGCCAGCAGCGTAACCCCCGAGGCCTCTGGAAACACCATATATTTT
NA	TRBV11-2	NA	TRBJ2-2	CASSLWDNSPGELFF	TGTGCCAGCAGCTTATGGGACAATAGTCCCGGGGAGCTGTTTTTT
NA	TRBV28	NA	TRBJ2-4	CASSSPARAGNIQYF	TGTGCCAGCAGTTCACCCGCAAGAGCCGGAAACATTCAGTACTTC
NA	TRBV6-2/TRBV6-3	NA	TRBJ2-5	CASSYLRRGETQYF	TGTGCCAGCAGTTATCTGAGAAGGGGTGAGACCCAGTACTTC
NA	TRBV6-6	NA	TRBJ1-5	CASRQLSNQPQHF	TGTGCCAGCAGACAGCTTAGCAATCAGCCCCAGCATTTT
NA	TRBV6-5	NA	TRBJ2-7	CASSYTPTDSSYEQYF	TGTGCCAGCAGTTACACTCCAACCGATAGCTCCTACGAGCAGTACTTC
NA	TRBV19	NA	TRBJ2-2	CASSTRTGNTGELFF	TGTGCCAGTAGTACCAGGACTGGCAACACCGGGGAGCTGTTTTTT
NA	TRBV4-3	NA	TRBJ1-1	CASSQFAGPDMNTEAFF	TGCGCCAGCAGCCAATTCGCTGGGCCGGATATGAACACTGAAGCTTTCTTT
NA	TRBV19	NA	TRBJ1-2	CASSSAGHYGYTF	TGTGCCAGTAGTTCGGCAGGCCACTATGGCTACACCTTC
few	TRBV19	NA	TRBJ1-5	CASSIQGQTYQPQHF	TGTGCCAGTAGTATCCAAGGACAGACGTATCAGCCCCAGCATTTT
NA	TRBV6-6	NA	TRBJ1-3	CASSHPGQSSGNTIYF	TGTGCCAGCAGCCACCCGGGTCAGAGCTCTGGAAACACCATATATTTT
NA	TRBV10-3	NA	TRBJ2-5	CAIAEDSRFVETQYF	TGTGCCATCGCCGAAGACTCCCGCTTCGTAGAGACCCAGTACTTC
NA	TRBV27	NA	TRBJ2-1	CASIAGVDEQFF	TGTGCCAGCATCGCGGGTGTCGATGAGCAGTTCTTC
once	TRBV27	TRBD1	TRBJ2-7	CASRTGSSYEQYF	TGTGCCAGCCGGACAGGGAGCTCCTACGAGCAGTACTTC
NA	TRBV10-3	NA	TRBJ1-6	CAISDSYNSPLHF	TGTGCCATCAGTGACAGTTATAATTCACCCCTCCACTTT
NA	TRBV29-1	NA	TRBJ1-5	CSVGGRNQPQHF	TGCAGCGTTGGGGGGCGGAATCAGCCCCAGCATTTT
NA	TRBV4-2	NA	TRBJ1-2	CASGGFQSGYTF	TGTGCCTCCGGAGGATTCCAGTCCGGCTACACCTTC
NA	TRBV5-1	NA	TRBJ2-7	CASSLVEGYEQYF	TGCGCCAGCAGCTTGGTGGAGGGGTACGAGCAGTACTTC
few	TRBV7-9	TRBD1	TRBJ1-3	CASSSQGAAGNTIYF	TGTGCCAGCAGCTCCCAGGGGGCGGCGGGAAACACCATATATTTT
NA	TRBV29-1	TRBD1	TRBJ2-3	CSVDGTGSSSTDTQYF	TGCAGCGTCGACGGGACAGGGTCCTCTAGCACAGATACGCAGTATTTT
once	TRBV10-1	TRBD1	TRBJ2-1	CASSEPGTGNEQFF	TGCGCCAGCAGTGAACCTGGGACAGGGAATGAGCAGTTCTTC
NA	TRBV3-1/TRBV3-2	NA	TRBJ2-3	CASSQDMRATDTQYF	TGTGCCAGCAGCCAAGATATGCGGGCGACAGATACGCAGTATTTT
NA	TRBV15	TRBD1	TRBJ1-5	CATSDPDDRVNQPQHF	TGTGCCACCAGCGACCCTGACGACAGGGTGAATCAGCCCCAGCATTTT
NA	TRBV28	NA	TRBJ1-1	CGTRLLNTEAFF	TGTGGGACTCGGCTCCTGAACACTGAAGCTTTCTTT
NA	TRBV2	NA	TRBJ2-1	CASTFWGERDLGNEQFF	TGTGCCAGCACGTTCTGGGGGGAACGGGACCTCGGCAATGAGCAGTTCTTC
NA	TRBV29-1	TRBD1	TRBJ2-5	CSVSTGPGETQYF	TGCAGCGTCTCGACAGGGCCTGGGGAGACCCAGTACTTC
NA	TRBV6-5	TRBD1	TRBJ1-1	CATRGQTEAFF	TGTGCCACTAGGGGGCAAACTGAAGCTTTCTTT
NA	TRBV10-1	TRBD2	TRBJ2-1	CASSERTSGHNEQFF	TGCGCCAGCAGTGAGAGGACTAGCGGACACAATGAGCAGTTCTTC
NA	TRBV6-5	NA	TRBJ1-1	CASGREFMNTEAFF	TGTGCCAGCGGGAGGGAATTCATGAACACTGAAGCTTTCTTT
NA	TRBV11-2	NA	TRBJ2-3	CASSLARGGLDTQYF	TGTGCCAGCAGCTTAGCCAGGGGCGGCCTAGATACGCAGTATTTT
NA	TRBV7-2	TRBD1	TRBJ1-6	CATRDSRGDNSPLHF	TGTGCCACCAGGGACAGCCGGGGGGATAATTCACCCCTCCACTTT
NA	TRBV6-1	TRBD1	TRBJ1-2	CASSGDQLRDRASYGYTF	TGTGCCAGCAGTGGAGATCAATTACGGGACAGGGCGTCCTATGGCTACACCTTC
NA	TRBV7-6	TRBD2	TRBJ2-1	CASSSWTSGGDEQFF	TGTGCCAGCAGCTCCTGGACTAGCGGGGGAGATGAGCAGTTCTTC
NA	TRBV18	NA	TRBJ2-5	CASSPLPGQSETQYF	TGTGCCAGCTCACCACTACCGGGACAATCAGAGACCCAGTACTTC
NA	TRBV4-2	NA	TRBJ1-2	CASSQDFPDGYTF	TGTGCCAGCAGCCAAGATTTCCCAGATGGCTACACCTTC
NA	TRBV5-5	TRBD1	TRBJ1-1	CASSRGQVRAEAFF	TGTGCCAGCAGCCGAGGACAGGTGCGGGCTGAAGCTTTCTTT